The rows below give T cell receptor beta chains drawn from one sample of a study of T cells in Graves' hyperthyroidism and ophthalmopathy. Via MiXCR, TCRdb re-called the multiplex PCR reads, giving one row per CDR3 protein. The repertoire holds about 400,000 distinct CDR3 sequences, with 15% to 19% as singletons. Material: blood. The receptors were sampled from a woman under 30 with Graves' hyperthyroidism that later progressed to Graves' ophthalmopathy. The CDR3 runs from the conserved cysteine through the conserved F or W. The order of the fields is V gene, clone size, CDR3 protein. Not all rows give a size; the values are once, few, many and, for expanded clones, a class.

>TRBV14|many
CASSRLGQGAPDEQFF
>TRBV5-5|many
CASSSRHPTDYEQYF
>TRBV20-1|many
CSARVRANTGELFF
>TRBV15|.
CATSTAGGPGELFF
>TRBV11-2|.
CASRPTGHSGNTIYF
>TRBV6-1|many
CASSGGQGALEQYF
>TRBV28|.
CASSLLARLNPSTDTQYF
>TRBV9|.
CASSVDPSSGPHEGQFF
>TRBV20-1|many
CSAREGEGEFKQYF
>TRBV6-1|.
CASSEAVPIYEQYF
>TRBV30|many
CAWDSATEAFF
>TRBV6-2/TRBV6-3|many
CASSYSGDKTQHF
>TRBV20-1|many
CSASPTGDFYEQYF
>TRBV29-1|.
CSVESRQEISYEQYF
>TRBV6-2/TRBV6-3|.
CASSTGETYQPQHF
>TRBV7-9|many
CASSQQGLPQTQYF
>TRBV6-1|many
CASSDRGGWETQYF
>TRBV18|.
CASSPMGIGTEAFF
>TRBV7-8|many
CASSLPLLITGGNTGELFF
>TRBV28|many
CASSTTVQSTYSNTDTQYF
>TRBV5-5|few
CASSLRERTIPYEQYF
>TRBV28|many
CATIRTGADTQYF